These 13 T cell receptor beta chains were sequenced from one sample in a study of CD8+ T cells in alopecia areata. Treatment defined: oral pan-JAK inhibitor, 5-10 mg twice daily. Specimens obtained from alopecia areata patients comprised lesional scalp punch biopsies and peripheral blood. RNA was isolated and reverse transcribed to cDNA, the sequencing template. Assay: immunoSEQ multiplex PCR; the TCRdb copy retains only in-frame clones and omits some. The sample consists of about 5,800 clones, around two thirds of them appearing once. This specimen was skin, taken around week 34, from a patient treated with tofacitinib. The receptors were gathered from a human donor with alopecia areata.

This sequence joins TRBV6-6 and TRBJ2-7; 9 nucleotides align to TRBD1. Unmatched junction bases numbered 11, after V lost 6 bases and J lost 5 bases. CDR1 is MNHNY, CDR2 SVGAGI, per germline (reference sequence). The CDR3 is made up of 15 amino acids. CDR3 sequence (DNA): TGTGCCAGCAGGATGTTACAGGGGGCATTCCACGAGCAGTACTTC. Its protein product is CASRMLQGAFHEQYF.

V and J are TRBV6-5 and TRBJ1-6; D not resolved. This CDR3 has 15 residues. Germline CDR1 is MNHEY and CDR2 is SVGAGI. V lost 6 bases and J 8 bases, leaving 17 bases between the germline ends. CDR3: CASRTIAKGDSPLHF. The CDR3 coding sequence is TGTGCCAGCAGGACGATTGCTAAAGGAGATTCACCCCTCCACTTT.

This chain links TRBV7-9 with TRBJ1-1; TRBD1 aligns across 7 bases. The V segment lost 0 bases and the J segment 3 bases; nucleotides outside the gene matches: 4. The germline V gene encodes CDR1 SEHNR and CDR2 FQNEAQ (reference sequence). This CDR3 spans 15 amino acids. In DNA, the CDR3 is TGTGCCAGCAGCTTAGCGGGAGGGGGCTACACTGAAGCTTTCTTT. It encodes CASSLAGGGYTEAFF.

The chain carries TRBV10-1 and TRBJ1-1; tentatively, D is TRBD1 (6 bases). Trimming pared 5 bases from V and 5 bases from J, leaving 12 bases between. Germline V CDR1 and CDR2: WNHNN, SYGVQD (reference sequence). The CDR3 is 13 residues long. CDR3 residues: CASSQGRRTEAFF. DNA for the CDR3: TGCGCCAGCAGTCAGGGGCGTCGGACTGAAGCTTTCTTT.

This rearrangement joins TRBV9 to TRBJ2-3; D gene ambiguous. Germline loops: CDR1 SGDLS, CDR2 YYNGEE. V was cut by 4 bases and J by 2 bases, with 8 bases left in between. This CDR3 contains 13 residues. The CDR3 reads CASSMGFTDTQYF. For the CDR3, the DNA is TGTGCCAGCAGCATGGGATTCACAGATACGCAGTATTTT.

This clone appeared a few times. This chain uses TRBV19 with TRBJ2-3, with 9 bases matching TRBD2. The CDR3 is made up of 16 amino acids. The germline V gene encodes CDR1 LNHDA and CDR2 SQIVND (reference sequence). J lost 2 bases, V lost 6 bases, and 9 bases had no gene match. CDR3 coding DNA: TGTGCCAGTAGAGAGCGGGGGGCGGTATTCACAGATACGCAGTATTTT. The encoded protein is CASRERGAVFTDTQYF. Filled out from reference TRBV19 and TRBJ2-3, the complete variable domain reads DGGITQSPKYLFRKEGQNVTLSCEQNLNHDAMYWYRQDPGQGLRLIYYSQIVNDFQKGDIAEGYSVSREKKESFPLTVTSAQKNPTAFYLCASRERGAVFTDTQYFGPGTRLTVL.

V usage is TRBV9 and J usage is TRBJ1-1; D uncertain. Germline values: CDR1 SGDLS, CDR2 YYNGEE. V lost 4 bases and J lost 4, with 11 bases in between. The CDR3 spans 13 residues. CDR3 amino acids: CASSRQELTEAFF. The CDR3, as DNA: TGTGCCAGCAGCCGTCAGGAACTCACTGAAGCTTTCTTT.

Written as DNA, the CDR3 is TGTGCCAGCACCGAATCCCCGCGGTCTACAGATACGCAGTATTTT. Protein sequence: CASTESPRSTDTQYF. This chain uses TRBV6-1 with TRBJ2-3; D unclear. V lost 7 bases and J lost 3, with 17 bases in between. The V gene's germline CDR1 is MNHNS and CDR2 SASEGT. This CDR3 spans 15 amino acids.

The chain combines TRBV19 with TRBJ2-2; D uncertain. The CDR3 length is 14 residues. Deletions cut 3 bases from V and 3 bases from J, with 8 bases between. Germline lookup yields CDR1 LNHDA and CDR2 SQIVND (reference sequence). CDR3 DNA sequence: TGTGCCAGTAGTATTGCTGGGTACACCGGGGAGCTGTTTTTT. Its protein product is CASSIAGYTGELFF.

This clone is termed medium-sized. The chain carries TRBV6-5 and TRBJ2-7; 11 bases match TRBD2. CDR1 is MNHEY, CDR2 SVGAGI, per germline. There are 13 residues in the CDR3. V was pared by 4 bases and J by 7 bases, with 3 bases of the junction left unmatched. The CDR3 here is CASSWRTSGEQYF. The CDR3 region has the DNA TGTGCCAGCAGTTGGCGGACTAGCGGGGAGCAGTACTTC.

The V gene is TRBV6-1, the J gene TRBJ2-4; TRBD1 aligns across 9 bases. This CDR3 has 21 residues. The J segment lost 0 bases and the V segment lost 0 bases, leaving 15 bases of the junction unmatched. Germline V gene lookup returns CDR1 MNHNS and CDR2 SASEGT. CDR3 in DNA: TGTGCCAGCAGTGAAGCGGGGTCGGGACAGGGTACCCGATTAGCCAAAAACATTCAGTACTTC. It specifies CASSEAGSGQGTRLAKNIQYF.

There are a few counts of this clone. The chain employs TRBV21-1 and TRBJ2-6. TRBV21-1 is assigned pseudogene status. The CDR3 covers 18 residues. CDR3 nucleotides: TGTGCCAGCAGATCGTGGGTGCTACAACAAAGTCGGGCCAACGTCCTGACTTTC. As protein: CASRSWVLQQSRANVLTF.

The rearrangement uses TRBV11-2 and TRBJ2-2, with 8 bases that match TRBD1. J was trimmed by 4 bases and V by 1 base; bases with no gene match: 8. Germline V CDR1 and CDR2: SGHAT, FQNNGV. This CDR3 has 17 amino acids. In nucleotides, the CDR3 is TGTGCCAGCAGCTTAGGGCTCGACAGGGGAGGCACCGGGGAGCTGTTTTTT. Protein: CASSLGLDRGGTGELFF.